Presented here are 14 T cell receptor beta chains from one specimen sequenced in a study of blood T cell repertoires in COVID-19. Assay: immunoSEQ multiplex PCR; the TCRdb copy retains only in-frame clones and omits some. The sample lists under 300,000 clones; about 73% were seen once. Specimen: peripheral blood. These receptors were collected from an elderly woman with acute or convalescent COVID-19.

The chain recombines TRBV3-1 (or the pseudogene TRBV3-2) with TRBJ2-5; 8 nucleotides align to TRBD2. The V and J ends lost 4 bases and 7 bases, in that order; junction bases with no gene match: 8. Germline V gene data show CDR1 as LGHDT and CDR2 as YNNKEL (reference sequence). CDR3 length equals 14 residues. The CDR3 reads CASSPGAGEGTQYF. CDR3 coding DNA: TGTGCCAGCAGCCCCGGAGCGGGAGAGGGGACCCAGTACTTC.

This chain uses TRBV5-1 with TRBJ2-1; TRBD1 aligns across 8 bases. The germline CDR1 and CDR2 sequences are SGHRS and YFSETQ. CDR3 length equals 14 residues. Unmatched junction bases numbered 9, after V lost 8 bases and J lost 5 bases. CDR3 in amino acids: CASSQGGPNNEQFF. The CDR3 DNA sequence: TGCGCCAGTTCACAGGGGGGCCCAAACAATGAGCAGTTCTTC.

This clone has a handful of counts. The CDR3 loop is CASSTRGQGFNEQYF. The CDR3 nucleotides are TGTGCCAGTAGTACCAGGGGACAGGGTTTCAACGAGCAGTACTTC. The chain employs TRBV19 and TRBJ2-7, with 9 bases fitting TRBD1. V shed 4 bases and J 5 bases; nucleotides not matched to a gene: 9. This CDR3 is 15 amino acids long. Germline V gene sequence: CDR1 LNHDA, CDR2 SQIVND (reference sequence).

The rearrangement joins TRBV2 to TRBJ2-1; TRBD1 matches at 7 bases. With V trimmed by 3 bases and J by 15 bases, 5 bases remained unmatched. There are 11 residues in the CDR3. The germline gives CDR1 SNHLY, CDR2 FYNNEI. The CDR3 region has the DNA TGTGCCAGCAGTGAGACAGGGTTTCGGTTCTTC. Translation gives CASSETGFRFF.

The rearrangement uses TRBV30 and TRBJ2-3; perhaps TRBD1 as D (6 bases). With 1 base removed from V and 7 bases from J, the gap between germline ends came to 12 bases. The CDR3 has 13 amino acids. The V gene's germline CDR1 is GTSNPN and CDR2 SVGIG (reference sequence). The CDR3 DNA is TGTGCCTGGAGTGCCGGACAGTTATATACGCAGTATTTT. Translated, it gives CAWSAGQLYTQYF.

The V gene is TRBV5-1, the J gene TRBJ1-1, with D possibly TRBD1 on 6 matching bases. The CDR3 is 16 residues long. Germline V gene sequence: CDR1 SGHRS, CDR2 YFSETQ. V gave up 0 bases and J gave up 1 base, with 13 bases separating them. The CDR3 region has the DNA TGCGCCAGCAGCTTGGGTCTCAGGGGTACGAACACTGAAGCTTTCTTT. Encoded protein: CASSLGLRGTNTEAFF. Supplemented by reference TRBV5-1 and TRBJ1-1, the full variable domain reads KAGVTQTPRYLIKTRGQQVTLSCSPISGHRSVSWYQQTPGQGLQFLFEYFSETQRNKGNFPGRFSGRQFSNSRSEMNVSTLELGDSALYLCASSLGLRGTNTEAFFGQGTRLTVV.

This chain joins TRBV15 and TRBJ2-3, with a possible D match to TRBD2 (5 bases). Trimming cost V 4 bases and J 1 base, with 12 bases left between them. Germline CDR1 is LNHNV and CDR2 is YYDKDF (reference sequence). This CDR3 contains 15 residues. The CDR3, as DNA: TGTGCCACCAGCAATGAGGGAAGGGGCACAGATACGCAGTATTTT. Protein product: CATSNEGRGTDTQYF.

This chain's CDR3 is CASSPNAMTVMNTEAFF. In DNA form, the CDR3 reads TGTGCCAGCTCACCAAACGCCATGACAGTAATGAACACTGAAGCTTTCTTT. The chain couples TRBV18 to TRBJ1-1; TRBD1 might be the D (5 bases). The CDR3 has 17 amino acids. V lost 2 bases, J lost 0 bases, and 16 bases lay in between. Germline V lookup: CDR1 KGHSH, CDR2 LQKENI.

The CDR3 region is CASSIGQGSDQPQHF. For the CDR3, the DNA is TGTGCCAGTAGTATCGGCCAGGGAAGCGATCAGCCCCAGCATTTT. The chain has TRBV19 and TRBJ1-5; possibly TRBD1 for D (5 bases). The CDR3 extends over 15 amino acids. CDR1 is LNHDA, CDR2 SQIVND, per germline (reference sequence). Trimming left V 3 bases short and J 5 bases short, with 14 bases between.

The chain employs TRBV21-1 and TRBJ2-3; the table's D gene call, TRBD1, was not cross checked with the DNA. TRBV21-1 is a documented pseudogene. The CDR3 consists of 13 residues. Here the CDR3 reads CASKTGAPDTQYF. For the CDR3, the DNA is TGTGCCAGCAAGACAGGGGCACCAGATACGCAGTATTTT.

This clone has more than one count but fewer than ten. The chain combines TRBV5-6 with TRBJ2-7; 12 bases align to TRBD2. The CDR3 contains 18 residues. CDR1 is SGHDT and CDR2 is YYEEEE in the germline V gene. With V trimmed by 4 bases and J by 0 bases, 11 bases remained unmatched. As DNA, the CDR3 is TGTGCCAGCAGCACCGGGACTAGCGGGTTCATAAGCTCCTACGAGCAGTACTTC. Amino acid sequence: CASSTGTSGFISSYEQYF.

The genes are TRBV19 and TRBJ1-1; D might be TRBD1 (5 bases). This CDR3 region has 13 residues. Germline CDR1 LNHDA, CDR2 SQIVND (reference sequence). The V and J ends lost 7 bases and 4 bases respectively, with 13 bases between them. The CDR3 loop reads CASMRQGRTEAFF. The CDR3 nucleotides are TGTGCCAGTATGCGGCAGGGTCGCACTGAAGCTTTCTTT.

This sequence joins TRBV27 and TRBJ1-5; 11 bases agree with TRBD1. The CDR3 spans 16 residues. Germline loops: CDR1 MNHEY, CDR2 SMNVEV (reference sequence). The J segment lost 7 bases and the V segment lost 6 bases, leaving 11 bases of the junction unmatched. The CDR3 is CASRRTGGVRGQPQHF. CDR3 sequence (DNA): TGTGCCAGCAGAAGGACAGGGGGCGTCCGGGGACAGCCCCAGCATTTT.

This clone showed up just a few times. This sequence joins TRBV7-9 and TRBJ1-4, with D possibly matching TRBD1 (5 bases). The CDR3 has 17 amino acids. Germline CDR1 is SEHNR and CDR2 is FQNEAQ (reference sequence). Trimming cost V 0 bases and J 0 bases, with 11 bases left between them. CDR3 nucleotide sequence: TGTGCCAGCAGCTTAGCTATAGGGGCTGCAACTAATGAAAAACTGTTTTTT. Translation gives CASSLAIGAATNEKLFF.